A selection of T cell receptor beta chains follows, all from one sample in a study of Graves' ophthalmopathy and Graves' hyperthyroidism. TCRdb independently ran MiXCR on the multiplex PCR reads; one entry per CDR3 protein. The sample contains approximately 700,000 distinct CDR3 sequences, approximately 40% of which appear only once. Sequencing was carried out using peripheral blood. All receptors derive from an adult man with Graves' ophthalmopathy. The CDR3 runs from the conserved cysteine through the conserved F or W. D genes are given only for firm matches. Size is stated for part of the rows, as once, few or many counts, or as a class when the clone is expanded.

d_call	j_call	v_call	clone_size	cdr3_nt	cdr3_aa
TRBD2	TRBJ2-5	TRBV7-7	many	TGTGCCAGCAGCAACTTAGCGGGAGCCGGGACCCAGTACTTC	CASSNLAGAGTQYF
NA	TRBJ1-1	TRBV6-2/TRBV6-3	NA	TGTGCCAGCATCAAACCCGGGACTGCTGAAGCTTTCTTT	CASIKPGTAEAFF
NA	TRBJ2-7	TRBV7-2	many	TGTGCCAGCAGCCCAGGACGGAATACCTACGAGCAGTACTTC	CASSPGRNTYEQYF
NA	TRBJ1-1	TRBV7-2	many	TGTGCCAGCAGCTTCAACGTGAACACTGAAGCTTTCTTT	CASSFNVNTEAFF
NA	TRBJ2-5	TRBV9	few	TGCGCCAGCAGCCCGCAGGCGACCCAAGAGACCCAGTACTTC	CASSPQATQETQYF
TRBD2	TRBJ2-5	TRBV10-3	many	TGTGCCATCAGTGGGTTAGCGGGAGACGAGACCCAGTACTTC	CAISGLAGDETQYF
NA	TRBJ2-5	TRBV29-1	NA	TGCAGCGTAAGGACAGCCCAAGAGACCCAGTACTTC	CSVRTAQETQYF
NA	TRBJ2-6	TRBV28	few	TGTGCCAGCAGTTTAAGGCGGCCTCTGGCCAACGTCCTGACTTTC	CASSLRRPLANVLTF
NA	TRBJ2-5	TRBV2	few	TGTGCCAGCAGTACTGGGCCCCGCGGAGAGACCCAGTACTTC	CASSTGPRGETQYF
NA	TRBJ1-1	TRBV9	NA	TGTGCCAGCTCACCCGTCTCGACAGACACTGAAGCTTTCTTT	CASSPVSTDTEAFF
TRBD1	TRBJ1-6	TRBV7-9	many	TGTGCCAGCAGCTTAGCGGGGACAGGCGATAATTCACCCCTCCACTTT	CASSLAGTGDNSPLHF
NA	TRBJ2-7	TRBV5-1	NA	TGCGCCAGCAGCGTGGAGGCAGGGTCCTACGAGCAGTACTTC	CASSVEAGSYEQYF
NA	TRBJ2-3	TRBV20-1	few	TGCAGTGCTAGGGAGACCATCACAGATACGCAGTATTTT	CSARETITDTQYF
NA	TRBJ2-5	TRBV7-6	NA	TGTGCCAGCAGCTCACACTCTCAAGGGACCCAGTACTTC	CASSSHSQGTQYF
NA	TRBJ1-2	TRBV25-1	few	TGTGCCAGCACCGGGCCCGAGGGCTACACCTTC	CASTGPEGYTF
NA	TRBJ1-4	TRBV25-1	many	TGTGCCAGCAGTGAAAGTCCAGCGCTTAATGAAAAACTGTTTTTT	CASSESPALNEKLFF
NA	TRBJ1-3	TRBV9	many	TGTGCCAGCAGCTTAACGGGGACGCCTGGAAACACCATATATTTT	CASSLTGTPGNTIYF
NA	TRBJ2-5	TRBV7-2	few	TGTGCCAGCAGGTCCACAGGGTTAGAGGAGACCCAGTACTTC	CASRSTGLEETQYF
NA	TRBJ2-5	TRBV7-9	NA	TGTGCCAGCAGCCGTCCAGGGGAAGAGACCCAGTACTTC	CASSRPGEETQYF
NA	TRBJ1-6	TRBV20-1	few	TGCAGTGCTAGAGATTTTGGGACTGTTAATTCACCCCTCCACTTT	CSARDFGTVNSPLHF
NA	TRBJ2-5	TRBV24-1	few	TGTGCCACCAGTGATTCGAGCGAACAAGAGACCCAGTACTTC	CATSDSSEQETQYF
NA	TRBJ2-5	TRBV25-1	many	TGTGCCAGCAGTGACGAGACCCAGTACTTC	CASSDETQYF
NA	TRBJ2-6	TRBV19	few	TGTGCCAGTAGTCCTAGGCTTGGCTCTGGGGCCAACGTCCTGACTTTC	CASSPRLGSGANVLTF
TRBD2	TRBJ2-2	TRBV19	NA	TGTGCCAGTAGTGGTAGCGGGGGAGGCACCGGGGAGCTGTTTTTT	CASSGSGGGTGELFF
NA	TRBJ2-2	TRBV25-1	NA	TGTGCCAGCAGCCAGGACTCGGAAGTGGCCGGGGAGCTGTTTTTT	CASSQDSEVAGELFF
TRBD1	TRBJ1-2	TRBV15	many	TGTGCCACCAGCAGAGCCTCCTCGCCGACGGGACAGGATGGCTACACCTTC	CATSRASSPTGQDGYTF
NA	TRBJ2-2	TRBV7-9	few	TGTGCCAGCAGCCGCTTGGGACTGGGGGTTCGCACCGGGGAGCTGTTTTTT	CASSRLGLGVRTGELFF
NA	TRBJ1-4	TRBV29-1	NA	TGCAGCGCCGAGGGGCGCGGAGAAAAACTGTTTTTT	CSAEGRGEKLFF
TRBD1	TRBJ2-7	TRBV12-3/TRBV12-4	NA	TGTGCCAGCAGAGCCGACAGGGGGGGCGAGCAGTACTTC	CASRADRGGEQYF
NA	TRBJ1-5	TRBV10-3	NA	TGTGCCATCAGTGAGTCGCATCAGGGCGGGGGCAATCAGCCCCAGCATTTT	CAISESHQGGGNQPQHF
NA	TRBJ1-2	TRBV2	few	TGTGCCAGCTCACCACCGGGCCAGGCCGGGTCCGGCTACACCTTC	CASSPPGQAGSGYTF
TRBD1	TRBJ1-2	TRBV24-1	NA	TGTGCCACCCTGACAGGGAACTATGGCTACACCTTC	CATLTGNYGYTF
NA	TRBJ2-5	TRBV20-1	NA	TGCAGTGCAGCTGGACAAGGAGAGACCCAGTACTTC	CSAAGQGETQYF
NA	TRBJ1-2	TRBV10-3	NA	TGTGCCATCAGTGATCCAGCGGGATACACCTTC	CAISDPAGYTF
TRBD1	TRBJ1-1	TRBV20-1	NA	TGCAGTGCTAGAGACCTGGACAGGGGGATTCTCGGGGAAGCTTTCTTT	CSARDLDRGILGEAFF
NA	TRBJ1-4	TRBV2	many	TGTGCCAGCGTCCGACAGGAGGGCGAAAAACTGTTTTTT	CASVRQEGEKLFF
TRBD1	TRBJ1-1	TRBV7-2	NA	TGTGCCAGCAGCCCCAGAGGGACAGGGCGGACTGAAGCTTTCTTT	CASSPRGTGRTEAFF
NA	TRBJ1-5	TRBV7-9	many	TGTGCCAGTAGTTTGACGGGGGACAATCAGCCCCAGCATTTT	CASSLTGDNQPQHF
NA	TRBJ1-2	TRBV20-1	many	TGCAGTGCTAGGCGGAGCAGGGCCTATGGCTACACCTTC	CSARRSRAYGYTF
NA	TRBJ1-4	TRBV10-2	NA	TGCGCCAGCAGTGAGTCGCAGGGTCGTGAAAAACTGTTTTTT	CASSESQGREKLFF
TRBD1	TRBJ1-5	TRBV6-1	NA	TGTGCCAGCAGTGGAGGGACAGGGGGCCGTTACAATCAGCCCCAGCATTTT	CASSGGTGGRYNQPQHF
NA	TRBJ1-3	TRBV2	many	TGTGCCAGCAGTGACCCCAGGGCTGGAAACACCATATATTTT	CASSDPRAGNTIYF
TRBD1	TRBJ2-7	TRBV10-1	once	TGCGCCAGCAGACCGGACAGGGGAAACTCCTACGAGCAGTACTTC	CASRPDRGNSYEQYF
NA	TRBJ1-1	TRBV12-3/TRBV12-4	many	TGTGCCAGCAGTTTGGGGCAGTATTCTGAAGCTTTCTTT	CASSLGQYSEAFF
NA	TRBJ1-2	TRBV9	NA	TGTGCCAGCAGCCGAGCCGACGGAGGCTATGGCTACACCTTC	CASSRADGGYGYTF
TRBD1	TRBJ1-6	TRBV15	many	TGTGCCACCAGCAGAGATACAGGGGGCTATAATTCACCCCTCCACTTT	CATSRDTGGYNSPLHF
TRBD1	TRBJ1-1	TRBV5-1	NA	TGTGCCAGCAGCCCCGGACAGGGTAGGTTGAACACTGAAGCTTTCTTT	CASSPGQGRLNTEAFF
NA	TRBJ2-2	TRBV29-1	few	TGCAGCGTTGAAGATTCGGGTTACACCGGGGAGCTGTTTTTT	CSVEDSGYTGELFF
TRBD1	TRBJ1-2	TRBV7-9	NA	TGTGCCAGCAGTCAGGGACAGGGGGATTATGGCTACACCTTC	CASSQGQGDYGYTF
NA	TRBJ2-5	TRBV12-3/TRBV12-4	few	TGTGCCAGCAGCCAAGAACCGGGGGCGCCTAGAGAGACCCAGTACTTC	CASSQEPGAPRETQYF
TRBD1	TRBJ2-2	TRBV11-1	NA	TGTGCCAGTAGTATCGATCGGACAGGGAATTACACCGGGGAGCTGTTTTTT	CASSIDRTGNYTGELFF
TRBD1	TRBJ1-2	TRBV7-8	few	TGTGCCAGCAGCCTCTACTGGGACAGCCGCTATGGCTACACCTTC	CASSLYWDSRYGYTF
NA	TRBJ2-7	TRBV10-3	NA	TGTGCCAGCAGTTACGTCATAGAGGGTGCCTACGAGCAGTACTTC	CASSYVIEGAYEQYF
NA	TRBJ2-7	TRBV5-6	few	TGTGCCAGCAGCCCTTACGAGGGTTTGAGGTACGAGCAGTACTTC	CASSPYEGLRYEQYF
NA	TRBJ1-5	TRBV24-1	NA	TGTGCCAGCAGTTTACCAGGGAATAATCAGCCCCAGCATTTT	CASSLPGNNQPQHF